A selection of T cell receptor beta chains follows, all from one sample in a study of blood T cell repertoires in COVID-19. Libraries were prepared by immunoSEQ multiplex PCR; TCRdb keeps only in-frame clonotypes and omits some of them. The table records 300,000 to 350,000 clones, about 93% of them present only once. The sequencing input was peripheral blood. The receptors come from a woman in her twenties or thirties with COVID-19, enrolled during active disease. CDR3s include the opening cysteine and the closing phenylalanine or tryptophan. A D gene is named only where the DNA matches it firmly. A clone size is listed for some rows: how often the clone was seen (once, few, many), or a class if it is expanded.

V	J	D	size	DNA	CDR3
TRBV7-9	TRBJ2-5	TRBD1	.	TGTGCCAGCAGCTACGGACAGGGTCGAGAGACCCAGTACTTC	CASSYGQGRETQYF
TRBV7-3	TRBJ2-2	TRBD2	.	TGTGCCAGCAGCTCAACCGGGACTAGCGGGACCACCGGGGAGCTGTTTTTT	CASSSTGTSGTTGELFF
TRBV28	TRBJ1-6	.	.	TGTGCCAGCAGTTTATCTCAGGGCTTGGGTTCACCCCTCCACTTT	CASSLSQGLGSPLHF
TRBV18	TRBJ1-4	.	once	TGTGCCAGCTCACCAGGGGCTTCCGAAAAACTGTTTTTT	CASSPGASEKLFF
TRBV3-1/TRBV3-2	TRBJ2-7	TRBD2	.	TGTGCCAGCAGCCGTAGCGGGGTTCTATACGAGCAGTACTTC	CASSRSGVLYEQYF
TRBV28	TRBJ2-4	TRBD1	.	TGTGCCAGCAGTTCAGGGGGCGCGGCCAAAAACATTCAGTACTTC	CASSSGGAAKNIQYF
TRBV28	TRBJ2-5	.	.	TGTGCCAGCAGTTTTCGACAGGTGAGGGAGACCCAGTACTTC	CASSFRQVRETQYF
TRBV6-5	TRBJ2-3	.	.	TGTGCCAGCAGCCGCGAAGCGGCTAGCACAGATACGCAGTATTTT	CASSREAASTDTQYF
TRBV11-2	TRBJ1-1	TRBD1	.	TGTGCCAGCAGCTTAGTTGAAGGACAGGGTAGTAATTGGAACACTGAAGCTTTCTTT	CASSLVEGQGSNWNTEAFF
TRBV28	TRBJ1-1	TRBD1	.	TGTGCCAGCAGTAATTGGACAGGGGGCCGAACTGAAGCTTTCTTT	CASSNWTGGRTEAFF
TRBV5-6	TRBJ2-5	.	.	TGTGCCAGCAGTCGGGAAGAGACCCAGTACTTC	CASSREETQYF
TRBV11-2	TRBJ2-1	.	.	TGTGCCAGCAGCTATACTATAGGGGGGGCCCATGAGCAGTTCTTC	CASSYTIGGAHEQFF
TRBV6-5	TRBJ1-5	TRBD1	.	TGTGCCAGCAGCACAGGGGAGAGTCAGCCCCAGCATTTT	CASSTGESQPQHF
TRBV7-2	TRBJ1-1	.	few	TGTGCCAGCAGCGCGGGCGTGCCTGAAGCTTTCTTT	CASSAGVPEAFF
TRBV27	TRBJ1-6	.	.	TGTGCCAGCAGTCGCCTCCCAGGGGTTGGTTCACCCCTCCACTTT	CASSRLPGVGSPLHF
TRBV10-3	TRBJ1-1	TRBD1	.	TGTGCCATCAGCGCCCCGGACAGGTTGAACACTGAAGCTTTCTTT	CAISAPDRLNTEAFF
TRBV5-5	TRBJ1-1	.	.	TGTGCCAGCAGCCCTGGACAGTACACCTTGAACACTGAAGCTTTCTTT	CASSPGQYTLNTEAFF
TRBV13	TRBJ1-5	.	.	TGTGCCAGCACCTTTGGAGGGAATCAGCCCCAGCATTTT	CASTFGGNQPQHF
TRBV10-1	TRBJ2-1	TRBD2	once	TGCGCCAGCAGTGAGTCCGGACTAGCGGGAGGGCGTAATGAGCAGTTCTTC	CASSESGLAGGRNEQFF
TRBV5-1	TRBJ2-2	.	.	TGCGCCAGCAGCTTCTCAAGGACTGGGCCCGGGGAGCTGTTTTTT	CASSFSRTGPGELFF
TRBV4-1	TRBJ1-2	TRBD1	.	TGCGCCAGCAGCCAGGACAGGGTTTATGGCTACACCTTC	CASSQDRVYGYTF
TRBV6-5	TRBJ1-5	.	.	TGTGCCAGCAACCCCTACGGGCAGGGTCAGCCCCAGCATTTT	CASNPYGQGQPQHF
TRBV29-1	TRBJ1-1	TRBD1	.	TGCAGCGCAGGGACAGGGGGGGCCTACACTGAAGCTTTCTTT	CSAGTGGAYTEAFF
TRBV6-1	TRBJ2-7	.	.	TGTGCCAGCAGTGAAGCCCCCTTATACGAGCAGTACTTC	CASSEAPLYEQYF
TRBV19	TRBJ1-5	TRBD1	.	TGTGCCAGTACTCTGACAGGGAAGGAACATAGCAATCAGCCCCAGCATTTT	CASTLTGKEHSNQPQHF
TRBV28	TRBJ1-5	.	.	TGTGCCAGCAGTTCCCTAGCGGCCGGTGATCAGCCCCAGCATTTT	CASSSLAAGDQPQHF
TRBV20-1	TRBJ1-3	.	few	TGCAGTGCTAGTCCCAGGCTCTCTGGAAACACCATATATTTT	CSASPRLSGNTIYF
TRBV11-2	TRBJ2-7	TRBD2	.	TGTGCCAGCAGCTTAACCCGAGCGGGAGTCTACGAGCAGTACTTC	CASSLTRAGVYEQYF
TRBV5-1	TRBJ2-7	.	.	TGCGCCAGCAGCTTGAGTCAGGGTACCTACGAGCAGTACTTC	CASSLSQGTYEQYF
TRBV4-1	TRBJ2-2	.	.	TGCGCCAGCAGCCTTCGACCGGCAGGGACCGGGGAGCTGTTTTTT	CASSLRPAGTGELFF
TRBV6-4	TRBJ2-6	TRBD2	.	TGTGCCAGCAGTGTGACTAGCGGGAGCTCTGGGGCCAACGTCCTGACTTTC	CASSVTSGSSGANVLTF
TRBV6-1	TRBJ2-7	.	.	TGTGCCAGCAGTGAGGCAGGGGAGCGCCACAACTACGAGCAGTACTTC	CASSEAGERHNYEQYF
TRBV3-1/TRBV3-2	TRBJ2-5	TRBD1	.	TGTGCCACCTCGGGACAGATAGAGACCCAGTACTTC	CATSGQIETQYF
TRBV28	TRBJ2-2	TRBD1	.	TGTGCCAGCAAGAGGGGGCCCGACACCGGGGAGCTGTTTTTT	CASKRGPDTGELFF
TRBV4-1	TRBJ2-1	TRBD2	.	TGCGCCAGCAGCCCAAAGACTAGCGGGAGCTGGTACAATGAGCAGTTCTTC	CASSPKTSGSWYNEQFF
TRBV11-2	TRBJ2-7	TRBD2	.	TGTGCCAGCAGCGGACGGTGGGCTAGCGGGATCTACGAGCAGTACTTC	CASSGRWASGIYEQYF
TRBV10-1	TRBJ2-2	TRBD2	.	TGCGCCAGCAGTGAGTCGATGGGACTAGGGATAGGCGCCGGGGAGCTGTTTTTT	CASSESMGLGIGAGELFF
TRBV11-2	TRBJ2-1	TRBD2	.	TGTGCCAGCAGCTTACTACTAGCGGGGAACAATGAGCAGTTCTTC	CASSLLLAGNNEQFF
TRBV11-2	TRBJ1-6	TRBD1	once	TGTGCCAGCAGCAGAACCGGGACAGGGGGCGGTTCACCCCTCCACTTT	CASSRTGTGGGSPLHF
TRBV4-1	TRBJ2-7	.	.	TGCGCCAGCAGCCAAGAAGGGGGGGATAGGGGCTACGAGCAGTACTTC	CASSQEGGDRGYEQYF
TRBV11-3	TRBJ1-4	TRBD1	.	TGTGCCAGCAGCGTCCTGACAGGGTACGCTAATGAAAAACTGTTTTTT	CASSVLTGYANEKLFF
TRBV18	TRBJ2-1	TRBD1	.	TGTGCCAGCTCACCACCGGAGGACAGGGTCCTTGGCGAGCAGTTCTTC	CASSPPEDRVLGEQFF
TRBV2	TRBJ2-1	TRBD2	.	TGTGCCAGCGGGCGGTACAGCGGGATGGTCGATGAGCAGTTCTTC	CASGRYSGMVDEQFF
TRBV9	TRBJ1-2	.	.	TGTGCCAGCAGCTCCGGCGCGGGGACCCCGAGGGGCTATGGCTACACCTTC	CASSSGAGTPRGYGYTF
TRBV30	TRBJ2-1	TRBD2	.	TGTGCCTGGGACAGGACTAGCGGGATATCCTACAATGAGCAGTTCTTC	CAWDRTSGISYNEQFF
TRBV6-2/TRBV6-3	TRBJ2-7	TRBD1	once	TGTGCCAGCAGCAGGGGGCCTTACGAGCAGTACTTC	CASSRGPYEQYF
TRBV27	TRBJ2-7	TRBD2	once	TGTGCCAGCAGTCCACTCGCGGGAGTGGACGAGCAGTACTTC	CASSPLAGVDEQYF
TRBV5-1	TRBJ2-1	TRBD2	.	TGCGCCAGCAGCCATGGGACTAGCGGGACGCGCAATGAGCAGTTCTTC	CASSHGTSGTRNEQFF
TRBV19	TRBJ1-2	TRBD1	.	TGTGCCAGTAGTATTCAGGGGGCTGGGGATGGCTACACCTTC	CASSIQGAGDGYTF
TRBV21-1	TRBJ1-6	.	.	TGTGCCAGCACCGCATTACCTACAGGGTCCTATAATTCACCCCTCCACTTT	CASTALPTGSYNSPLHF
TRBV7-2	TRBJ2-2	TRBD1	.	TGTGCCAGCAGCCCGGGGACAGGGGGGGCTTACGGGGAGCTGTTTTTT	CASSPGTGGAYGELFF
TRBV7-6	TRBJ2-7	TRBD2	once	TGTGCCAGCAGCTTAGGATTTGCCAGCGGGGTATTCTACGAGCAGTACTTC	CASSLGFASGVFYEQYF